This entry is about one T cell receptor (beta chain). The data belong to a study of blood T cell repertoires in COVID-19. In the study overall: Whether acute or convalescent, the COVID-19 samples came from the United States, Italy and Spain.

Authors' methods: Amplification of reference gene primers was used by the study to estimate nucleated cell counts. The repertoire was sequenced with immunoSEQ multiplex PCR; TCRdb's copy has only in-frame clones and lacks some. V, J and clone size are taken as reported in that table, and D and trimming were inferred from the DNA itself. Of 120,000 or so clones in the sample, about 88% are singletons; the top ten hold approximately 3.5%. The CDR3 is 15 residues long. The V gene lost 2 bases and the J gene lost 1 base, with 11 bases spanning the gap. CDR1 and CDR2 from the germline V gene are MNHEY and SMNVEV (reference sequence).

The clonotype comes from a woman between 50 and 59 years old with acute or convalescent COVID-19. The sequenced material came from peripheral blood. V is TRBV27 and J is TRBJ1-2; D gene unclear. The CDR3, as DNA: TGTGCCAGCAGTTTAAAGCCCGGACTTAACTATGGCTACACCTTC. Translating gives CASSLKPGLNYGYTF.